The rows below give T cell receptor beta chains drawn from one sample of a study of cytomegalovirus exposure and HLA in healthy donors. Profiling relied on immunoSEQ multiplex PCR, and the TCRdb table lists in-frame clones only, not all of them. The table records 70,000 or so clones, about nine tenths of them present only once. Sequencing was performed on PBMCs. The origin of the receptors is a woman in her thirties in good health and CMV-seronegative. Each CDR3 is given with its conserved first and last residue. Fields, in order: J gene, D gene, CDR3 length, clone size, V gene, CDR3 protein, CDR3 DNA. A D gene is named only where the DNA matches it firmly. Part of the rows lack a size; the others show once, few, many or a class for expanded clones.

J: TRBJ2-2
D: TRBD2
length: 16
size: NA
V: TRBV7-2
CDR3: CASSLYTSGKVGELFF
DNA: TGTGCCAGCAGCTTATACACTAGCGGGAAGGTCGGGGAGCTGTTTTTT

J: TRBJ1-4
D: TRBD1
length: 15
size: NA
V: TRBV5-1
CDR3: CASSAQGATNEKLFF
DNA: TGCGCCAGCAGCGCACAGGGGGCTACTAATGAAAAACTGTTTTTT

J: TRBJ2-5
D: NA
length: 15
size: once
V: TRBV7-9
CDR3: CASSPSLEGQETQYF
DNA: TGTGCCAGCAGCCCGTCTTTGGAGGGGCAAGAGACCCAGTACTTC

J: TRBJ2-7
D: NA
length: 12
size: NA
V: TRBV7-9
CDR3: CASSLGSYEQYF
DNA: TGTGCCAGCAGCTTAGGGAGCTACGAGCAGTACTTC

J: TRBJ1-5
D: TRBD1
length: 15
size: once
V: TRBV15
CDR3: CATSRGDSTYQPQHF
DNA: TGTGCCACCAGCAGAGGGGACAGTACGTATCAGCCCCAGCATTTT

J: TRBJ2-5
D: TRBD2
length: 16
size: NA
V: TRBV19
CDR3: CASSPLAGENQETQYF
DNA: TGTGCCAGTAGTCCTCTAGCGGGGGAAAACCAAGAGACCCAGTACTTC

J: TRBJ1-1
D: TRBD1
length: 16
size: NA
V: TRBV29-1
CDR3: CSVEDQGVAMNTEAFF
DNA: TGCAGCGTTGAAGATCAGGGGGTCGCCATGAACACTGAAGCTTTCTTT

J: TRBJ1-5
D: NA
length: 16
size: NA
V: TRBV28
CDR3: CASSPEAGRYFQPQHF
DNA: TGTGCCAGCAGTCCAGAGGCAGGGCGTTATTTTCAGCCCCAGCATTTT

J: TRBJ2-7
D: NA
length: 13
size: NA
V: TRBV23-1
CDR3: CASSQPETGEQYF
DNA: TGCGCCAGCAGTCAACCCGAGACGGGGGAGCAGTACTTC

J: TRBJ2-7
D: NA
length: 13
size: NA
V: TRBV6-1
CDR3: CASSERQTYEQYF
DNA: TGTGCCAGCAGTGAAAGACAAACCTACGAGCAGTACTTC

J: TRBJ2-5
D: TRBD2
length: 16
size: once
V: TRBV2
CDR3: CASSEAGTSGRKTQYF
DNA: TGTGCCAGCAGTGAAGCTGGGACTAGCGGGAGAAAGACCCAGTACTTC

J: TRBJ2-6
D: TRBD1
length: 20
size: NA
V: TRBV6-1
CDR3: CASSDINRDRGLSGANVLTF
DNA: TGTGCCAGCAGTGACATAAACCGGGACAGGGGACTCTCTGGGGCCAACGTCCTGACTTTC

J: TRBJ2-7
D: TRBD2
length: 14
size: few
V: TRBV19
CDR3: CASAWDSGSSEQYF
DNA: TGTGCCAGCGCATGGGATAGCGGGAGTAGCGAGCAGTACTTC

J: TRBJ2-2
D: TRBD2
length: 16
size: NA
V: TRBV7-8
CDR3: CASSLLAGIDTGELFF
DNA: TGTGCCAGCAGCTTACTAGCGGGAATTGACACCGGGGAGCTGTTTTTT

J: TRBJ1-1
D: NA
length: 11
size: NA
V: TRBV30
CDR3: CAWRKQVEAFF
DNA: TGTGCCTGGAGAAAACAAGTTGAAGCTTTCTTT

J: TRBJ2-3
D: TRBD2
length: 16
size: NA
V: TRBV9
CDR3: CASSPRTSGTWDTQYF
DNA: TGTGCCAGCAGCCCTCGGACTAGCGGGACTTGGGATACGCAGTATTTT

J: TRBJ2-7
D: TRBD2
length: 13
size: NA
V: TRBV13
CDR3: CASTLGRERGQYF
DNA: TGTGCCAGCACCTTAGGGCGGGAGAGGGGGCAGTACTTC

J: TRBJ2-3
D: TRBD1
length: 14
size: NA
V: TRBV19
CDR3: CASSPTTGADTQYF
DNA: TGTGCCAGTAGTCCCACGACAGGGGCAGATACGCAGTATTTT

J: TRBJ2-1
D: NA
length: 15
size: NA
V: TRBV2
CDR3: CASSDDSGPTIRGFF
DNA: TGTGCCAGCAGTGATGATAGCGGTCCGACGATCCGAGGTTTCTTC

J: TRBJ2-3
D: TRBD1
length: 17
size: NA
V: TRBV15
CDR3: CATSRDLGQGTTDTQYF
DNA: TGTGCCACCAGCAGAGATTTAGGACAGGGGACGACAGATACGCAGTATTTT

J: TRBJ2-7
D: NA
length: 16
size: once
V: TRBV25-1
CDR3: CASSVLGTFRTYEQYF
DNA: TGTGCCAGCAGTGTCCTAGGGACTTTCAGGACCTACGAGCAGTACTTC

J: TRBJ2-2
D: NA
length: 14
size: NA
V: TRBV9
CDR3: CASSVVGATGELFF
DNA: TGTGCCAGCAGCGTAGTTGGGGCCACCGGGGAGCTGTTTTTT

J: TRBJ1-1
D: TRBD1
length: 13
size: NA
V: TRBV29-1
CDR3: CSVRQGGNTEAFF
DNA: TGCAGCGTAAGACAGGGGGGGAACACTGAAGCTTTCTTT

J: TRBJ2-2
D: NA
length: 15
size: few
V: TRBV25-1
CDR3: CASSEVRLDTGELFF
DNA: TGTGCCAGCAGTGAGGTCAGGCTTGACACCGGGGAGCTGTTTTTT

J: TRBJ2-1
D: TRBD1
length: 15
size: NA
V: TRBV11-2
CDR3: CASSDRDRVYNEQFF
DNA: TGTGCCAGCAGCGACCGGGACAGAGTATACAATGAGCAGTTCTTC

J: TRBJ2-7
D: NA
length: 11
size: NA
V: TRBV7-9
CDR3: CASSPPRTEYF
DNA: TGTGCCAGCAGCCCCCCCAGGACAGAGTACTTC

J: TRBJ1-2
D: TRBD1
length: 15
size: NA
V: TRBV19
CDR3: CASSRDRATNYGYTF
DNA: TGTGCCAGTAGTAGGGACAGGGCTACTAACTATGGCTACACCTTC

J: TRBJ1-5
D: NA
length: 15
size: NA
V: TRBV7-2
CDR3: CASSLVSGSNQPQHF
DNA: TGTGCCAGCAGCCTCGTTTCAGGGAGCAATCAGCCCCAGCATTTT